This T cell receptor beta chain was identified during a study of OX40 agonist ivuxolimab in advanced cancers. Overall study context: Intravenous ivuxolimab was administered to patients every 2 weeks at 0.01 to 10 mg/kg. One patient with hepatocellular carcinoma and two with cutaneous melanoma, three in all, had partial responses.

Trimming removed 2 bases from V and 0 bases from J, with 10 bases in between. The CDR3 has 15 amino acids. Germline CDR1 is MGHRA and CDR2 is YSYEKL. Data came from immunoSEQ multiplex PCR; TCRdb stores just in-frame clones and leaves some out. In the table there are fewer than 100,000 clones, 89% of which are singletons. This receptor was obtained from an adult with an advanced solid tumor such as melanoma, head and neck, liver or kidney cancer. The chain joins TRBV4-1 to TRBJ1-2; no firm D call. The input for sequencing was CD4+ or CD8+ T cells sorted from blood, taken in a trial of the OX40 agonist ivuxolimab. The CDR3 sequence is CASSQTVTSNYGYTF. The CDR3 DNA reads as TGCGCCAGCAGCCAAACAGTAACCTCTAACTATGGCTACACCTTC.